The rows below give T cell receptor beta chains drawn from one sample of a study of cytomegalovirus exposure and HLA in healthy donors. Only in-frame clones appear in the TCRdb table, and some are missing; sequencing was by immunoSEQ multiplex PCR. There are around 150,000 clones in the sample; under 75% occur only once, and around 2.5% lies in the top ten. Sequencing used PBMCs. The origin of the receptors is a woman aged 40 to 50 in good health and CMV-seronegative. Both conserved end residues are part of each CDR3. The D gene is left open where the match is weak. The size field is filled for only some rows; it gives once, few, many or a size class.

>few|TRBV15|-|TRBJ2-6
CATTLSGANVLTF
TGTGCCACCACCCTCTCTGGGGCCAACGTCCTGACTTTC
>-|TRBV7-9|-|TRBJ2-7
CASSLATAYEQYF
TGTGCCAGCAGCTTAGCGACAGCCTACGAGCAGTACTTC
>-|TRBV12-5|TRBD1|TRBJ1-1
CASGTTGAVNTEAFF
TGTGCTAGTGGTACGACAGGGGCGGTGAACACTGAAGCTTTCTTT
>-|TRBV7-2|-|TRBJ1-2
CASSLTYRDGYTF
TGTGCCAGCAGCTTAACATATCGGGATGGCTACACCTTC
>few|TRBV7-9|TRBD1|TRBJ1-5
CASSLAKTGSNQPQHF
TGTGCCAGCAGCTTAGCCAAGACAGGGAGCAATCAGCCCCAGCATTTT
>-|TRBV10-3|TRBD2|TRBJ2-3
CAISFSGEGTDTQYF
TGTGCCATCAGTTTTAGCGGGGAAGGCACAGATACGCAGTATTTT
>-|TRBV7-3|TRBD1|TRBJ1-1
CASSLSGTGGEAFF
TGTGCCAGCAGCTTATCCGGGACAGGCGGCGAAGCTTTCTTT
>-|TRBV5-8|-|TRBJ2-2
CASSLSDGRRAMTGELFF
TGTGCCAGCAGCCTGTCCGACGGACGGCGGGCCATGACCGGGGAGCTGTTTTTT
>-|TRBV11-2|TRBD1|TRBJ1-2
CASSSTGVYGYTF
TGTGCCAGCAGCTCGACAGGGGTATATGGCTACACCTTC
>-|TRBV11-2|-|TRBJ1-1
CASSLTSGNTEAFF
TGTGCCAGCAGCTTAACAAGCGGGAACACTGAAGCTTTCTTT
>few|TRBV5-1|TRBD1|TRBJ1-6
CASSLRQGGNSPLHF
TGCGCCAGCAGCTTGCGACAGGGAGGTAATTCACCCCTCCACTTT
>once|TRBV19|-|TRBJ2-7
CASSLRGTDYEQYF
TGTGCCAGTAGTCTCCGGGGAACCGACTACGAGCAGTACTTC
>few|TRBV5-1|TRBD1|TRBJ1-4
CASSFLAGDREEKLFF
TGCGCCAGCAGCTTTCTGGCTGGGGACAGGGAGGAAAAACTGTTTTTT
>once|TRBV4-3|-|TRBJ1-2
CASSQDLRGLLANYGYTF
TGCGCCAGCAGCCAAGATCTCCGGGGGTTACTCGCTAACTATGGCTACACCTTC
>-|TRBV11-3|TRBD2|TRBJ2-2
CASSPAGGTNTGELFF
TGTGCCAGCAGCCCCGCGGGGGGGACGAACACCGGGGAGCTGTTTTTT
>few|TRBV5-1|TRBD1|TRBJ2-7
CASRQTPGQEGYEQYF
TGCGCCAGCAGACAAACCCCGGGACAGGAAGGGTACGAGCAGTACTTC
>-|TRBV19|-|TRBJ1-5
CASRHRGGDQPQHF
TGTGCCAGTAGACACCGGGGGGGTGATCAGCCCCAGCATTTT
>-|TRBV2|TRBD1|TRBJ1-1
CASSETGTGTLYTEAFF
TGTGCCAGCAGTGAGACCGGGACAGGGACTTTATACACTGAAGCTTTCTTT
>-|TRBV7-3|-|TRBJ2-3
CASSLQGDTQYF
TGTGCCAGCAGCCTACAGGGCGATACGCAGTATTTT
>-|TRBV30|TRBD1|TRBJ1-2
CAWRETGGRIYGYTF
TGTGCCTGGAGGGAGACAGGGGGGCGCATCTATGGCTACACCTTC
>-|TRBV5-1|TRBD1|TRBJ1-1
CASSLSQTGETEAFF
TGCGCCAGCAGCTTAAGCCAGACAGGGGAAACTGAAGCTTTCTTT
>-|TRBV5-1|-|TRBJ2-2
CASCQVAGELFF
TGCGCCAGCTGCCAGGTGGCCGGGGAGCTGTTTTTT
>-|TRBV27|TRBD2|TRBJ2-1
CASSLGLAGDGNEQFF
TGTGCCAGCAGTTTAGGGCTAGCGGGGGATGGGAATGAGCAGTTCTTC
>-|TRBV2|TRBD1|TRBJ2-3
CASSPKGGWQYF
TGTGCCAGCAGTCCGAAAGGGGGCTGGCAGTATTTT
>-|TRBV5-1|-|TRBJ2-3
CASSLTQWGADTQYF
TGCGCCAGCAGCTTGACCCAGTGGGGGGCAGATACGCAGTATTTT
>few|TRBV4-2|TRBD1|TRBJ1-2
CASSPTSDRAEGYTF
TGTGCCAGCAGCCCCACAAGTGACAGGGCGGAAGGCTACACCTTC
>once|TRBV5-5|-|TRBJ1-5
CASSLEEAYQPQHF
TGTGCCAGCAGCTTGGAAGAGGCTTATCAGCCCCAGCATTTT
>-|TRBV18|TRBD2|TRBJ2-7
CASSLRLAGEDEQYF
TGTGCCAGCTCACTAAGACTAGCGGGGGAGGACGAGCAGTACTTC
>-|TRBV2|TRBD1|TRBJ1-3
CASSDQDRGRDTIYF
TGTGCCAGCAGTGACCAGGACAGGGGTAGGGACACCATATATTTT
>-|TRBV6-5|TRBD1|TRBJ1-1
CASSYSRTGRFGEAFF
TGTGCCAGCAGTTACTCGAGGACAGGGCGTTTCGGTGAAGCTTTCTTT
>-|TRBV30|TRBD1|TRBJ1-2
CAWSRDSSYGYTF
TGTGCCTGGTCCCGGGACAGCTCCTATGGCTACACCTTC
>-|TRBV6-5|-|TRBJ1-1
CASSYSGGGLNTEAFF
TGTGCCAGCAGTTACAGCGGGGGGGGTTTGAACACTGAAGCTTTCTTT
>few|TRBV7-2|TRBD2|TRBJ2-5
CASSLSGGLQETQYF
TGTGCCAGCAGCTTAAGCGGGGGACTCCAAGAGACCCAGTACTTC
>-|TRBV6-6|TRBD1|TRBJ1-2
CAGGGTGGEEGYTF
TGTGCCGGGGGGGGGACAGGGGGCGAGGAGGGCTACACCTTC
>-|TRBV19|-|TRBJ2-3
CASTSGPGASHTQYF
TGTGCCAGTACTTCAGGGCCAGGGGCCTCTCATACGCAGTATTTT
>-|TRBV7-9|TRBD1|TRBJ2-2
CASSGTGGNTGELFF
TGTGCCAGCAGTGGGACAGGGGGGAACACCGGGGAGCTGTTTTTT
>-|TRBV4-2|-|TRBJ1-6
CASSQGSVVPSPLHF
TGTGCCAGCAGCCAAGGGTCAGTTGTCCCTTCACCCCTCCACTTT
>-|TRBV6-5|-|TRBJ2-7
CASSRAGNNYEQYF
TGTGCCAGCAGTCGTGCGGGCAATAACTACGAGCAGTACTTC
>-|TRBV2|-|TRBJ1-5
CASSGRVQGNQPQHF
TGTGCCAGCAGTGGCAGGGTCCAGGGCAATCAGCCCCAGCATTTT
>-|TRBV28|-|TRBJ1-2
CASSLSALYGYTF
TGTGCCAGCAGTTTATCCGCACTGTATGGCTACACCTTC
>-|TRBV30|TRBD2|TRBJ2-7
CAWNSGGSYEQYF
TGTGCCTGGAATAGCGGGGGATCCTACGAGCAGTACTTC
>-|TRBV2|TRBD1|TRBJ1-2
CASSLGQGHGYTF
TGTGCCAGCAGCCTAGGACAGGGGCATGGCTACACCTTC
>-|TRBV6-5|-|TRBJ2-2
CASSYLPLSTGELFF
TGTGCCAGCAGTTACTTGCCCTTGAGCACCGGGGAGCTGTTTTTT
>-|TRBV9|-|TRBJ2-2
CASSVSGTQAVGELFF
TGTGCCAGCAGCGTATCGGGGACACAAGCGGTCGGGGAGCTGTTTTTT
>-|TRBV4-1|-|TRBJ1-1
CASSQGSGRGAAFF
TGCGCCAGCAGCCAAGGGTCGGGGCGGGGAGCGGCTTTCTTT
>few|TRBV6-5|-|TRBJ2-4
CASSLTRAGIQYF
TGTGCCAGCAGCTTAACACGTGCGGGGATTCAGTACTTC
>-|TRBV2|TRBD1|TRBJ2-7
CASSARQGPYEQYF
TGTGCCAGCAGTGCCCGACAGGGCCCCTACGAGCAGTACTTC
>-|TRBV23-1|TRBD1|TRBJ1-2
CASSQSSRGHGYTF
TGCGCCAGCAGTCAATCGAGCAGGGGGCATGGCTACACCTTC
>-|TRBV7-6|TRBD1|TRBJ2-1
CASSLGQGAHHEQFF
TGTGCCAGCAGCTTAGGGCAGGGGGCGCACCATGAGCAGTTCTTC
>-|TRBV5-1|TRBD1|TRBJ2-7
CASSLTGTVYEQYF
TGCGCCAGCAGCTTAACCGGGACAGTTTACGAGCAGTACTTC
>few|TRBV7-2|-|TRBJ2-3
CASSSFTAVADTQYF
TGTGCCAGCAGCTCCTTCACGGCGGTAGCAGATACGCAGTATTTT
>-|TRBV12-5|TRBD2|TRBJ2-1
CASVLGSGGYNEQFF
TGTGCTAGTGTTTTGGGGAGCGGGGGCTACAATGAGCAGTTCTTC
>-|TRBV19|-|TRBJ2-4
CARPGLEIAKNIQYF
TGTGCCCGCCCAGGGCTAGAGATAGCCAAAAACATTCAGTACTTC
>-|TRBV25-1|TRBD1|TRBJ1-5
CASSGATGNNQPQHF
TGTGCCAGCAGTGGGGCGACAGGGAACAATCAGCCCCAGCATTTT
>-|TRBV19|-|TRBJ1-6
CASSIAQGESPLHF
TGTGCCAGTAGTATAGCACAGGGTGAATCACCCCTCCACTTT